The clone carrying this TCR beta chain is a singleton in its sample. Its antigen is still unknown. The identical CDR3 is also encoded by other nucleotide sequences in the sample. These data are taken from a study of graft-versus-host responses after intestinal transplantation. General study findings and limits: After transplant, early declines in HvG clones were associated with peak levels of circulating GvH clones.

Germline loops: CDR1 SGHVS, CDR2 FQNEAQ. V lost 1 base and J lost 4, with 7 bases in between. The CDR3 consists of 13 residues. Assay: immunoSEQ multiplex PCR; the TCRdb copy retains only in-frame clones and omits some. The sample consists of roughly 56,000 clones, around nine tenths of them appearing once. The TCR sequence derives from a human patient who received an intestinal transplant, so some T cells may come from the graft donor. V gene TRBV7-8 combines with J gene TRBJ1-2; no clear D. This specimen was PBMCs, taken almost 120 days after intestinal transplantation. The CDR3 loop reads CASSLGAVYGYTF. CDR3 in DNA: TGTGCCAGCAGCTTAGGAGCTGTCTATGGCTACACCTTC.